The clone carrying this T cell receptor (beta chain) was seen at least ten times. The CDR3 covers 16 residues. After removal of 6 bases from V and 1 base from J, the junction contained 11 bases not matched to a gene. The authors amplified TCR beta CDR3 regions from RNA transcripts. An opening RT-PCR round employed HTBI primers and preceded a second-round multiplex PCR. TCRdb fed the multiplex PCR reads into MiXCR, producing one record per CDR3 protein. This table holds 300,000 to 500,000 distinct CDR3 sequences, just over 15% found once. The PBMCs used were ones drawn from 7.5 to 10 ml of fresh peripheral blood. The entry originates in a study of Graves' ophthalmopathy and Graves' hyperthyroidism.

The V and J genes are TRBV12-3 or TRBV12-4 and TRBJ1-1, with 7 bases identical to TRBD1. Sequenced sample: peripheral blood. The receptor's source is a woman under 30 with stable Graves' hyperthyroidism. This chain's CDR3 is CASRPAGRTGNTEAFF. The CDR3 coding sequence is TGTGCCAGCAGACCCGCGGGTCGGACAGGGAACACTGAAGCTTTCTTT.